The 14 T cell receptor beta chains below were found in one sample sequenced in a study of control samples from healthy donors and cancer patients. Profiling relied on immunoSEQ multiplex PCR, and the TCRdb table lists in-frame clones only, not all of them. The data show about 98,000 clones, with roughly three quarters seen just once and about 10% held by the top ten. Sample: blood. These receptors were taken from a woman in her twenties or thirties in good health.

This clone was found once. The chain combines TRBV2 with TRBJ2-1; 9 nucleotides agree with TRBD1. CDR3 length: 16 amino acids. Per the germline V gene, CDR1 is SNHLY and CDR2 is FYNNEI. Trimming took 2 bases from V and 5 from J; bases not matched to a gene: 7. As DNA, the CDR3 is TGTGCCAGCAGTGAAAATACAGGGGGCTTGAACAATGAGCAGTTCTTC. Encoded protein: CASSENTGGLNNEQFF.

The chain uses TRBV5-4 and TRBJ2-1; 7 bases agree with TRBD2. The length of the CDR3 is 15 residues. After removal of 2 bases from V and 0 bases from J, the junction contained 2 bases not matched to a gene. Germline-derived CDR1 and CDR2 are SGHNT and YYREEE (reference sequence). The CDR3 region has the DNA TGTGCCAGCAGCTTCGGGGGGAGCTCCTACAATGAGCAGTTCTTC. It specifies CASSFGGSSYNEQFF.

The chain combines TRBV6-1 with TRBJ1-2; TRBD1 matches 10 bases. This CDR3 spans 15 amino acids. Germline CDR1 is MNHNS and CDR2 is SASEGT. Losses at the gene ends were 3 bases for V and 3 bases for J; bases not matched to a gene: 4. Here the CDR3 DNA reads TGTGCCAGCAGTGAGGGACAGGGGCAGTACTATGGCTACACCTTC. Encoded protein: CASSEGQGQYYGYTF.

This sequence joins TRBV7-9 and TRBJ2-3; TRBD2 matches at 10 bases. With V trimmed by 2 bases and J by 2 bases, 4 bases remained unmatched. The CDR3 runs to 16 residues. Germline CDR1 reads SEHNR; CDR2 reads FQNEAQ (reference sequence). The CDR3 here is CASSLTSGVITDTQYF. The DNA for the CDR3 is TGTGCCAGCAGCTTAACTAGCGGGGTTATCACAGATACGCAGTATTTT.

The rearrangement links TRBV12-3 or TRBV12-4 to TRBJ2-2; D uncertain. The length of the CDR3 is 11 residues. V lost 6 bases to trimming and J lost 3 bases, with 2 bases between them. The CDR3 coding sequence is TGTGCCAGCAGACACACCGGGGAGCTGTTTTTT. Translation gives CASRHTGELFF.

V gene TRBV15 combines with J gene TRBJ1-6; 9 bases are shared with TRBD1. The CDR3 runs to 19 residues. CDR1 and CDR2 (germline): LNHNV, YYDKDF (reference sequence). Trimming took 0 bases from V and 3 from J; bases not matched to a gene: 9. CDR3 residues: CATSRDLGTGSFYNSPLHF. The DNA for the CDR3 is TGTGCCACCAGCAGAGATCTTGGGACAGGGTCCTTCTATAATTCACCCCTCCACTTT.

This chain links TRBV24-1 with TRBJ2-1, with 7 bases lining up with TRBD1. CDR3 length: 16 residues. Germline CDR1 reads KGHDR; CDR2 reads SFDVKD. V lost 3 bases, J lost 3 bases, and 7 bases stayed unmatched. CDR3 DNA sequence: TGTGCCACCAGTGATGGCGTGGGACAGAGCTACAATGAGCAGTTCTTC. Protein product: CATSDGVGQSYNEQFF.

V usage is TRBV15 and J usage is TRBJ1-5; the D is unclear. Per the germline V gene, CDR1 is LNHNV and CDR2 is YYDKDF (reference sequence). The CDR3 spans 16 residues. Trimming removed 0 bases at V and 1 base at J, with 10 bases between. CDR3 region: CATSRDWRQSNQPQHF. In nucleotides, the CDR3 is TGTGCCACCAGCAGAGATTGGCGGCAAAGCAATCAGCCCCAGCATTTT.

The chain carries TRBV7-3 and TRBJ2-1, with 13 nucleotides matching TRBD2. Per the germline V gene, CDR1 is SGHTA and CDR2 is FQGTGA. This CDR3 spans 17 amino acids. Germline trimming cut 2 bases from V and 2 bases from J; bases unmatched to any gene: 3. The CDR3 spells CASSLRTSGGTYNEQFF. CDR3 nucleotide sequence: TGTGCCAGCAGCTTACGGACTAGCGGGGGCACCTACAATGAGCAGTTCTTC.

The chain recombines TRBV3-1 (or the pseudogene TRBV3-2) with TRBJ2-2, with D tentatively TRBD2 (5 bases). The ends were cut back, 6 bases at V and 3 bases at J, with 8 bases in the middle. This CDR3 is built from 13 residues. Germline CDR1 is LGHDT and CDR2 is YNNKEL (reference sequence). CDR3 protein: CASRREDTGELFF. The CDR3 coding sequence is TGTGCCAGCAGGAGGGAAGACACCGGGGAGCTGTTTTTT.

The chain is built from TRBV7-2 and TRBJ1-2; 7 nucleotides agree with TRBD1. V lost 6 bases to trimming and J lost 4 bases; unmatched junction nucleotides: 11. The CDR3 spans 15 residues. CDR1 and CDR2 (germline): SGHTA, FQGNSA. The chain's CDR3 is CASSSGTAMFYGYTF. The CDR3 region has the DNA TGTGCCAGCAGTTCCGGGACAGCGATGTTCTATGGCTACACCTTC.

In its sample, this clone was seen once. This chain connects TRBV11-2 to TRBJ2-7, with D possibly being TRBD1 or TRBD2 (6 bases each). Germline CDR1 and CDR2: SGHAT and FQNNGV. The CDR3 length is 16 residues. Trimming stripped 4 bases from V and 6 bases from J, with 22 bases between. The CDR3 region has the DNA TGTGCCAGCAGCTCGGGACCGGGCACAGGGAGGTTCGAGCAGTACTTC. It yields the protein CASSSGPGTGRFEQYF.

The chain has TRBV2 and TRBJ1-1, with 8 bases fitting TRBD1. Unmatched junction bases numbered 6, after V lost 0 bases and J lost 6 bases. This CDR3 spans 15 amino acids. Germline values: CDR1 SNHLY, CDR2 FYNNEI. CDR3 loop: CASSEATGDKAEAFF. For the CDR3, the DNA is TGTGCCAGCAGTGAAGCGACAGGGGATAAGGCTGAAGCTTTCTTT.

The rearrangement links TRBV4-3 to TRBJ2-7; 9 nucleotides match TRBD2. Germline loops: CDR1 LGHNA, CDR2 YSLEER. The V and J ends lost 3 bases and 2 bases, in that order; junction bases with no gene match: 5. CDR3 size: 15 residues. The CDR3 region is CASSQAGGPAYEQYF. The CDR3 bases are TGCGCCAGCAGCCAGGCGGGGGGGCCGGCCTACGAGCAGTACTTC.